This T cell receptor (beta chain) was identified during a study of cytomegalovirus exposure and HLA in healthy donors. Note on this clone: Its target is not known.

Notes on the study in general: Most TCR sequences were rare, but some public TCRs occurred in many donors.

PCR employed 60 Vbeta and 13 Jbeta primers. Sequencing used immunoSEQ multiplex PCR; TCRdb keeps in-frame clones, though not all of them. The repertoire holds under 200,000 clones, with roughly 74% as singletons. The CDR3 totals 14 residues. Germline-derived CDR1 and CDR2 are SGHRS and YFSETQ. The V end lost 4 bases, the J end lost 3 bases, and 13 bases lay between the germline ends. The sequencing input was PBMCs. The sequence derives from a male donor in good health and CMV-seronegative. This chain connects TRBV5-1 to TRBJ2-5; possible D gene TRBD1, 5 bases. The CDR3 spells CASSPGRTKETQYF. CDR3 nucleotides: TGCGCCAGCAGCCCGGGCCGGACAAAAGAGACCCAGTACTTC.